The source of this TCR beta chain is a study of cytomegalovirus exposure and HLA in healthy donors. Study details: Most donors, 81% of 398 genotyped, fell in the Caucasian-associated ancestry cluster.

To note about this clone: What it recognizes is unknown. An end of the junction does not agree with germline; a read error may underlie this.

Overall study findings and caveats: A list of about 160 TCR beta chains associated with cytomegalovirus was given. It was confirmed in vitro that a few of the CMV-associated chains were specific for CMV antigens.

When sampled, the donors appeared nominally healthy, though they likely had unrecorded immune exposures. In germline, CDR1 is SSHAT, CDR2 FNYEAQ (reference sequence). The CDR3 extends over 14 amino acids. PCR used 60 Vbeta primers and 13 Jbeta primers. Generated by immunoSEQ multiplex PCR, the TCRdb table keeps only in-frame clones and is missing some. The sample lists 75,000 to 90,000 clones, less than 85% seen once, with over 7% in the top ten. This chain uses TRBV7-7 with TRBJ2-5; the D gene is possibly TRBD1 (6 bases). The origin of this receptor is a man aged 35-49 years in good health and CMV-seropositive. Sequencing input: PBMCs. The CDR3 is CASSSMGAGETQYF. As DNA, the CDR3 is TGTGCTAGCAGCTCAATGGGGGCGGGAGAGACCCAGTACTTC.